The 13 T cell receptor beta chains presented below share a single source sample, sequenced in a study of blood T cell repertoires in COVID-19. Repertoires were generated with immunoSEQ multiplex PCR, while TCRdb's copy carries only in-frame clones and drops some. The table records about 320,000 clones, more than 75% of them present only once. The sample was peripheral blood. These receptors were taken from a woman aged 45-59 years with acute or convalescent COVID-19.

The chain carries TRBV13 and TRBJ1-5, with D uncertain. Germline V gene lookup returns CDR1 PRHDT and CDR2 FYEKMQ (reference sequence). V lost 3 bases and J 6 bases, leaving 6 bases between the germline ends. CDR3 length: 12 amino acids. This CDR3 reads CASSFWSQPQHF. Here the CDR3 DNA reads TGTGCCAGCAGCTTTTGGAGTCAGCCCCAGCATTTT.

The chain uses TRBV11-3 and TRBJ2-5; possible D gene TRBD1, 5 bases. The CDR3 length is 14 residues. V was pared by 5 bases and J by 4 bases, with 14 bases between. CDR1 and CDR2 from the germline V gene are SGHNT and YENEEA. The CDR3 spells CASSLSTRAETQYF. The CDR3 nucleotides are TGTGCCAGCAGCCTTAGCACCAGGGCAGAGACCCAGTACTTC.

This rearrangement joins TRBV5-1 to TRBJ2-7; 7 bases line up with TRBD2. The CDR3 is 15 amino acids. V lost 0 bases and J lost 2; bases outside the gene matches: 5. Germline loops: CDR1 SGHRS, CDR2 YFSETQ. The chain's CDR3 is CASSLALAGAYEQYF. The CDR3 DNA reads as TGCGCCAGCAGCTTGGCCTTAGCGGGTGCCTACGAGCAGTACTTC.

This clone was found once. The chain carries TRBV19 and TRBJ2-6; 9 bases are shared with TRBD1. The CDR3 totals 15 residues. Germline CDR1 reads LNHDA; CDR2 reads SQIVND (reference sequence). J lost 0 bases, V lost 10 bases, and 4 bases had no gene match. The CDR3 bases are TGTGCCACCGGACAGGGGCCCTCTGGGGCCAACGTCCTGACTTTC. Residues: CATGQGPSGANVLTF.

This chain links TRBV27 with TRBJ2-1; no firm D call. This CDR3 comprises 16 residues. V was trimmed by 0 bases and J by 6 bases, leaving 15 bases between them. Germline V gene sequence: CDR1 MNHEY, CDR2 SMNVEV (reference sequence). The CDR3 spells CASSLSRGEWINEQFF. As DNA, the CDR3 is TGTGCCAGCAGTTTATCGAGAGGCGAGTGGATCAATGAGCAGTTCTTC.

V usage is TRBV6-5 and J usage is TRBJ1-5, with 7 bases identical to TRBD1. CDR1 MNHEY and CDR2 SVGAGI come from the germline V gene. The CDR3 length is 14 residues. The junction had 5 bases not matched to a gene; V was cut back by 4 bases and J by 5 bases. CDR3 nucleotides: TGTGCCAGCAGTTCCTCAGGGGGGGATCAGCCCCAGCATTTT. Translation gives CASSSSGGDQPQHF.

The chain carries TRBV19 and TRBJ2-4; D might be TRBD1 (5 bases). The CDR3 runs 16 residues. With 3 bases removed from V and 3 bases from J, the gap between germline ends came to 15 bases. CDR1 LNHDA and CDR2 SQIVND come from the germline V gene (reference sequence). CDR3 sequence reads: CASSIVRERFKNIQYF. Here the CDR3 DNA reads TGTGCCAGTAGTATCGTCAGGGAAAGATTCAAAAACATTCAGTACTTC.

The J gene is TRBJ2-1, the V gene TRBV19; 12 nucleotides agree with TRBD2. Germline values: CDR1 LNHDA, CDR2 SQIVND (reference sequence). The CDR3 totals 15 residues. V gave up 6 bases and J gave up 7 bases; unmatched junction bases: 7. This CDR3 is CASSRLAGAGNEQFF. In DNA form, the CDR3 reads TGTGCCAGTAGCCGACTAGCGGGAGCAGGGAATGAGCAGTTCTTC.

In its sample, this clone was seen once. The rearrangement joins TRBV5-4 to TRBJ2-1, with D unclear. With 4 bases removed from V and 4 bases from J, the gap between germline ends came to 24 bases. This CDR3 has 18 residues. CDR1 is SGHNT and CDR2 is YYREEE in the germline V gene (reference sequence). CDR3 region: CASSPYMESFSHYNEQFF. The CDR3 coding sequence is TGTGCCAGCAGCCCATATATGGAGTCCTTCTCACATTACAATGAGCAGTTCTTC.

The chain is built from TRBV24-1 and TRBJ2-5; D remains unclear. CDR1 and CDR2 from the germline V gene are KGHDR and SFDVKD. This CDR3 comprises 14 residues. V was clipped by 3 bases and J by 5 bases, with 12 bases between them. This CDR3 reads CATSDVWAGETQYF. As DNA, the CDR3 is TGTGCCACCAGTGATGTCTGGGCCGGTGAGACCCAGTACTTC.

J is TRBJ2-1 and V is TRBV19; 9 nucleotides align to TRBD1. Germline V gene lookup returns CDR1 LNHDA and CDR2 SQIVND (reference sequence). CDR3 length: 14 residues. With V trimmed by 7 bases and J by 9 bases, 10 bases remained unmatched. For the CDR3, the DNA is TGTGCCAGTAACCCGACCGGGACAGGGCTTGAGCAGTTCTTC. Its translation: CASNPTGTGLEQFF.

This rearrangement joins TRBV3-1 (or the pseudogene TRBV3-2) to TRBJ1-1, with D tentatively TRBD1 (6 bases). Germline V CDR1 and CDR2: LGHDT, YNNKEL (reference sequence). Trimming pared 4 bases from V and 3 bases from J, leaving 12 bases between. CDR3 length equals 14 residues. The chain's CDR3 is CASSPTRGDTEAFF. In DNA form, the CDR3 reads TGTGCCAGCAGCCCAACCAGGGGCGACACTGAAGCTTTCTTT.

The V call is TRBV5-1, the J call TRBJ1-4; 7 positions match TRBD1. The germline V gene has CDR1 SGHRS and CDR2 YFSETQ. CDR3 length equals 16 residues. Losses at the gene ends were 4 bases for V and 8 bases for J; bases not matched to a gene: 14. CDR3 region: CASSQEGAGRREKLFF. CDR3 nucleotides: TGCGCCAGCAGCCAGGAGGGGGCAGGGCGGCGGGAAAAACTGTTTTTT. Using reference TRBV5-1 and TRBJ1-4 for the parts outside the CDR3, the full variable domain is KAGVTQTPRYLIKTRGQQVTLSCSPISGHRSVSWYQQTPGQGLQFLFEYFSETQRNKGNFPGRFSGRQFSNSRSEMNVSTLELGDSALYLCASSQEGAGRREKLFFGSGTQLSVL.